This entry lists 21 T cell receptor beta chains sequenced from one sample in a study of T cell changes during pregnancy in multiple sclerosis (dated by TCRdb to the late 2010s). Receptor libraries were prepared by the immunoSEQ multiplex PCR assay. The source is immuneACCESS, and TCRdb retained only in-frame sequences with V and J called. Part of the clones is not carried over; for the studies checked, unresolved V genes explain less than half of this, and the remainder is unexplained. This sample gives 25,000 to 35,000 clones in total; approximately 94% of them show up just once. The ten largest make up approximately 6% of the sample. Sequences were derived from CD8+ T cells from peripheral blood mononuclear cells, sampled before pregnancy. The receptor set was obtained from a female donor with multiple sclerosis, enrolled in a pregnancy study.

The rearrangement links TRBV7-9 to TRBJ2-1, with 12 bases matching TRBD2. The CDR3 runs to 14 residues. V was clipped by 3 bases and J by 7 bases; unmatched bases: 1. CDR1 is SEHNR, CDR2 FQNEAQ, per germline (reference sequence). Here the CDR3 DNA reads TGTGCCAGCAGCTTCGGGACTAGCGGGAATGAGCAGTTCTTC. This codes for CASSFGTSGNEQFF.

The genes are TRBV11-2 and TRBJ2-1; 9 bases align to TRBD2. This CDR3 has 15 residues. In germline, CDR1 is SGHAT, CDR2 FQNNGV. J was trimmed by 7 bases and V by 8 bases; bases with no gene match: 12. The CDR3 sequence: CASSPGLALVNEQFF. The CDR3 DNA reads TGTGCCAGCTCCCCGGGACTAGCCTTAGTTAATGAGCAGTTCTTC.

The V gene is TRBV29-1, the J gene TRBJ2-7, with TRBD2 identical over 11 bases. The CDR3 has 13 amino acids. Germline V gene data show CDR1 as SQVTM and CDR2 as ANQGSEA. With V trimmed by 4 bases and J by 6 bases, 5 bases remained unmatched. The CDR3 sequence: CSVGTSGSLEQYF. The CDR3 coding sequence is TGCAGCGTTGGAACTAGCGGGAGTCTCGAGCAGTACTTC.

This sequence joins TRBV7-3 and TRBJ2-3; 9 bases agree with TRBD2. Germline values: CDR1 SGHTA, CDR2 FQGTGA. Trimming removed 6 bases from V and 6 bases from J; junction bases left unmatched: 13. The CDR3 extends over 16 amino acids. In DNA, the CDR3 is TGTGCCAGCAGTCCCGGGACTAGCCCGAGTTTGGATACGCAGTATTTT. This sequence encodes CASSPGTSPSLDTQYF. Filled out from reference TRBV7-3 and TRBJ2-3, the complete variable domain reads GAGVSQTPSNKVTEKGKYVELRCDPISGHTALYWYRQSLGQGPEFLIYFQGTGAADDSGLPNDRFFAVRPEGSVSTLKIQRTERGDSAVYLCASSPGTSPSLDTQYFGPGTRLTVL.

The rearrangement joins TRBV10-3 to TRBJ1-2, with 7 positions matching TRBD1. Germline V CDR1 and CDR2: ENHRY, SYGVKD. Trimming removed 2 bases from V and 0 bases from J; junction bases left unmatched: 15. The CDR3 loop spans 19 amino acids. The CDR3 nucleotides are TGTGCCATCAGTGAGCCGACAGGGATGTCCTCCCAAGCTAACTATGGCTACACCTTC. Amino acids: CAISEPTGMSSQANYGYTF.

This chain joins TRBV16 and TRBJ2-4; weak D call: TRBD2 (5 bases). The germline gives CDR1 KGHSY, CDR2 FQNENV. The CDR3 has 14 amino acids. V lost 2 bases, J lost 8 bases, and 13 bases lay in between. Here the CDR3 DNA reads TGTGCCAGCAGCCAAGCACACCGGCGGGACATTCAGTACTTC. Protein product: CASSQAHRRDIQYF.

V gene TRBV27 combines with J gene TRBJ2-1, with D perhaps TRBD2 (6 bases). Trimming took off 4 bases at V and 3 bases at J, with 13 bases between the two ends. The CDR3 length is 15 residues. Germline values: CDR1 MNHEY, CDR2 SMNVEV (reference sequence). CDR3 in DNA: TGTGCCAGCAGTTGGACGGGAGCTAGCTACAATGAGCAGTTCTTC. This gives the protein CASSWTGASYNEQFF.

The V and J genes are TRBV29-1 and TRBJ2-3; D might be TRBD1 (5 bases). V lost 5 bases and J 2 bases, leaving 17 bases between the germline ends. The CDR3 consists of 15 residues. Per germline, CDR1 SQVTM and CDR2 ANQGSEA. The CDR3 spells CSVHDSHYTTDTQYF. In DNA, the CDR3 is TGCAGCGTTCACGACAGCCATTACACCACAGATACGCAGTATTTT.

The J gene is TRBJ2-7, the V gene TRBV4-1, with D possibly matching TRBD1 (5 bases). The CDR3 contains 14 residues. Trimming removed 0 bases at V and 2 bases at J, with 8 bases between. Per the germline V gene, CDR1 is MGHRA and CDR2 is YSYEKL. CDR3 sequence: CASSQDQTAYEQYF. The CDR3 DNA reads TGCGCCAGCAGCCAAGATCAGACAGCCTACGAGCAGTACTTC.

The rearrangement links TRBV28 to TRBJ1-2; maybe TRBD1 (6 bases). Germline assignment: CDR1 MDHEN and CDR2 SYDVKM. The CDR3 runs 15 residues. Trimming took 1 base from V and 5 from J, leaving 14 bases between them. The CDR3 region is CASSLYRVSAYGYTF. DNA of the CDR3: TGTGCCAGCAGTTTATACAGGGTTTCGGCGTATGGCTACACCTTC.

The chain recombines TRBV4-2 with TRBJ2-7; 7 bases agree with TRBD2. Germline V gene lookup returns CDR1 LGHNA and CDR2 YNFKEQ. V gave up 0 bases and J gave up 6 bases; unmatched junction bases: 5. The CDR3 length is 14 residues. The CDR3 loop reads CASSQEGGAPEQYF. DNA for the CDR3: TGTGCCAGCAGCCAAGAGGGAGGGGCGCCCGAGCAGTACTTC.

The rearrangement uses TRBV7-2 and TRBJ2-3; D remains ambiguous. The CDR3 runs 15 residues. CDR1 and CDR2 from the germline V gene are SGHTA and FQGNSA. Trimming shortened V by 5 bases and J by 1 base, and 13 bases separated the two germline ends. Written as DNA, the CDR3 is TGTGCCAGCAGCCGACTTGTCGATCGCACAGATACGCAGTATTTT. Translation: CASSRLVDRTDTQYF.

The genes are TRBV7-6 and TRBJ2-1; D remains ambiguous. V gave up 1 base and J gave up 7 bases, with 8 bases separating them. This CDR3 has 13 amino acids. Per the germline V gene, CDR1 is SGHVS and CDR2 is FNYEAQ. The CDR3 is CASSLGYLNEQFF. The DNA for the CDR3 is TGTGCCAGCAGCTTAGGGTACCTAAATGAGCAGTTCTTC.

V is TRBV28 and J is TRBJ2-3; D is undetermined. CDR3 length: 15 residues. V lost 6 bases to trimming and J lost 1 base, with 14 bases between them. CDR1 and CDR2 from the germline V gene are MDHEN and SYDVKM. Here the CDR3 reads CASSPPGRGTDTQYF. DNA of the CDR3: TGTGCCAGCAGCCCCCCCGGCCGGGGCACAGATACGCAGTATTTT.

V gene TRBV7-9 combines with J gene TRBJ1-2; no clear D. Between the trimmed V and J ends, which lost 1 base and 2 bases, there was a span of 11 bases. The CDR3 length is 15 residues. CDR1 is SEHNR and CDR2 is FQNEAQ in the germline V gene (reference sequence). The CDR3 DNA is TGTGCCAGCAGCTTAGATGGCATCCGAAACTATGGCTACACCTTC. This encodes CASSLDGIRNYGYTF.

In its sample, this clone was seen once. The V call is TRBV5-1, the J call TRBJ1-2; TRBD1 might be the D (6 bases). Trimming took 0 bases from V and 0 from J, leaving 6 bases between them. This CDR3 contains 14 residues. The V gene's germline CDR1 is SGHRS and CDR2 YFSETQ. The CDR3 DNA reads as TGCGCCAGCAGCTTGGGGACAGCTAACTATGGCTACACCTTC. Its translation: CASSLGTANYGYTF.

The chain joins TRBV18 to TRBJ1-3, with D maybe TRBD1 (5 bases). This CDR3 is 22 amino acids long. Looked up from germline, CDR1 is KGHSH and CDR2 is LQKENI. Trimming stripped 6 bases from V and 0 bases from J, with 33 bases between. The DNA of the CDR3 is TGTGCCAGCTCGCCTTCAATGGGGAGGGACTCCGGAACCCCCTACTCTGGAAACACCATATATTTT. Residues: CASSPSMGRDSGTPYSGNTIYF.

This sequence joins TRBV5-1 and TRBJ2-7; tentative D call: TRBD1 (6 bases). V lost 4 bases to trimming and J lost 4 bases, with 27 bases between them. There are 18 residues in the CDR3. Germline CDR1 and CDR2: SGHRS and YFSETQ. The CDR3 reads CASSSLEASGASRYEQYF. For the CDR3, the DNA is TGCGCCAGCAGCAGCTTGGAGGCCTCAGGGGCAAGCAGGTACGAGCAGTACTTC. Variable domain in full (rest from reference TRBV5-1 and TRBJ2-7): KAGVTQTPRYLIKTRGQQVTLSCSPISGHRSVSWYQQTPGQGLQFLFEYFSETQRNKGNFPGRFSGRQFSNSRSEMNVSTLELGDSALYLCASSSLEASGASRYEQYFGPGTRLTVT.

This rearrangement joins TRBV7-3 to TRBJ2-2; 9 bases are shared with TRBD1. V gave up 3 bases and J gave up 5 bases; unmatched junction bases: 10. The CDR3 sequence is 17 residues long. Looked up from germline, CDR1 is SGHTA and CDR2 is FQGTGA. As DNA, the CDR3 is TGTGCCAGCAGCTTGCTCCTACAGGGGGCCGGGACCGGGGAGCTGTTTTTT. This codes for CASSLLLQGAGTGELFF. The full variable domain, rest sourced from reference TRBV7-3 and TRBJ2-2, is GAGVSQTPSNKVTEKGKYVELRCDPISGHTALYWYRQSLGQGPEFLIYFQGTGAADDSGLPNDRFFAVRPEGSVSTLKIQRTERGDSAVYLCASSLLLQGAGTGELFFGEGSRLTVL.

The rearrangement joins TRBV4-1 to TRBJ2-3; D gene uncertain. CDR3 length: 13 amino acids. Per germline, CDR1 MGHRA and CDR2 YSYEKL. Trimming removed 4 bases from V and 3 bases from J, with 8 bases in between. The chain's CDR3 is CASSPEETDTQYF. In DNA form, the CDR3 reads TGCGCCAGCAGCCCAGAGGAGACAGATACGCAGTATTTT.

The chain recombines TRBV9 with TRBJ2-1; 9 positions match TRBD2. CDR1 and CDR2 (germline): SGDLS, YYNGEE. The CDR3 length is 16 residues. Trimming at V came to 4 bases and at J to 1 base, leaving 6 bases not matched to a gene. The CDR3, as DNA: TGTGCCAGCAGCTCACTCCTAGCGGGATCCTACAATGAGCAGTTCTTC. Its protein is CASSSLLAGSYNEQFF.